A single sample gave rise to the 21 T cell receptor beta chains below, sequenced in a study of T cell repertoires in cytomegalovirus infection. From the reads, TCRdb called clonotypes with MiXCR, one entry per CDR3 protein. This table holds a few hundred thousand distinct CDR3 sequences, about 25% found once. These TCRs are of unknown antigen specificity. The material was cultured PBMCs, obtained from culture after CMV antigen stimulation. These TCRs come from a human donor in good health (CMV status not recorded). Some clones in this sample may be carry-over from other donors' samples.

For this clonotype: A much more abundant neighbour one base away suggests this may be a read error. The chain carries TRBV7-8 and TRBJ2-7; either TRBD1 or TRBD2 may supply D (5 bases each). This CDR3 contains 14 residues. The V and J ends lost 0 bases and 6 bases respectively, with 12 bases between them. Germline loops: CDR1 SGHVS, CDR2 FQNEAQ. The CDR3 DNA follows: TGTGCCAGCAGCTTAGCAGGGGAGATGTGCGAGCAGTACGTC. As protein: CASSLAGEMCEQYV.

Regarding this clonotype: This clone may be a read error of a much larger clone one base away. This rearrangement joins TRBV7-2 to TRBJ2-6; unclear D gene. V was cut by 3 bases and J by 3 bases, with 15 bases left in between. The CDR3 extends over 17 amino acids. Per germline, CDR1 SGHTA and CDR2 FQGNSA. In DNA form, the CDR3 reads TGTGCCAGCAGCTTTGATCAAATCAGTGGTGGGGCCAACGTCCTGACTTTC. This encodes CASSFDQISGGANVLTF.

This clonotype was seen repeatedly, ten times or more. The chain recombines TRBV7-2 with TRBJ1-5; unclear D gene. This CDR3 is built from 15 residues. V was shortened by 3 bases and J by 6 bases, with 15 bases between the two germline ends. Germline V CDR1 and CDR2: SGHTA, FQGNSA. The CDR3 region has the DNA TGTGCCAGCAGCTTGAGTCCCTTCCCCACTCAGCCCCAGCATTTT. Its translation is CASSLSPFPTQPQHF.

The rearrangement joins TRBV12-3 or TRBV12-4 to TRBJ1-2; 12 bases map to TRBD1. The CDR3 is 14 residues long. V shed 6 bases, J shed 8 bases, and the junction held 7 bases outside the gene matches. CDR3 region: CASRARDRGLGYTF. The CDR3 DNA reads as TGTGCCAGCAGGGCCCGGGACAGGGGGCTGGGCTACACCTTC.

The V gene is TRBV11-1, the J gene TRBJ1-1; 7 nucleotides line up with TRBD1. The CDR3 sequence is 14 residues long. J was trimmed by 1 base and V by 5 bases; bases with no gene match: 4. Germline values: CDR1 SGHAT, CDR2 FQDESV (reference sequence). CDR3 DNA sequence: TGTGCCAGCAGCACGGGACAGACGAACACTGAAGCTTTCTTT. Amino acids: CASSTGQTNTEAFF.

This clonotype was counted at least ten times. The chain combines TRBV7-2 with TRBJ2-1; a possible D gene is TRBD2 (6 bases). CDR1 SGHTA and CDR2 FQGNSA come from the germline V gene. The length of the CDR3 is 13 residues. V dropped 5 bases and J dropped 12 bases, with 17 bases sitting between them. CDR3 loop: CASSPPGTPRQFF. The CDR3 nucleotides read TGTGCCAGCAGCCCCCCCGGGACTCCAAGGCAGTTCTTC.

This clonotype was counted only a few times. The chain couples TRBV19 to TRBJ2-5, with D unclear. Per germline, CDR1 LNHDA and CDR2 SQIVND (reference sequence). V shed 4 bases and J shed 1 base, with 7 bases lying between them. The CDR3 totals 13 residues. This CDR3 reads CASSRRAQETQYF. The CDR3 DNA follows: TGTGCCAGTAGTAGGAGAGCCCAAGAGACCCAGTACTTC. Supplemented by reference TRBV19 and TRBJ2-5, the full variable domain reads DGGITQSPKYLFRKEGQNVTLSCEQNLNHDAMYWYRQDPGQGLRLIYYSQIVNDFQKGDIAEGYSVSREKKESFPLTVTSAQKNPTAFYLCASSRRAQETQYFGPGTRLLVL.

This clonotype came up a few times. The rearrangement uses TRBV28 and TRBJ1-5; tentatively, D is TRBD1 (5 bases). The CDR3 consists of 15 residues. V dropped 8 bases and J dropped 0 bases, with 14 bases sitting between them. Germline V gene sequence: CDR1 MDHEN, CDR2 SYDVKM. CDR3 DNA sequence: TGTGCCAGCTCTACAGGAGACTATAGCAATCAGCCCCAGCATTTT. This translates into CASSTGDYSNQPQHF.

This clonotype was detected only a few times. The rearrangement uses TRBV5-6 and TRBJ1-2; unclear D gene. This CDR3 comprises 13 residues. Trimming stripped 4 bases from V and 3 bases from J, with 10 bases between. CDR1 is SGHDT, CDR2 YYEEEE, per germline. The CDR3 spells CASSRGNHYGYTF. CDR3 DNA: TGTGCCAGCAGCAGAGGGAATCACTATGGCTACACCTTC. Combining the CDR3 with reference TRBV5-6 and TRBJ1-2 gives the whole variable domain DAGVTQSPTHLIKTRGQQVTLRCSPKSGHDTVSWYQQALGQGPQFIFQYYEEEERQRGNFPDRFSGHQFPNYSSELNVNALLLGDSALYLCASSRGNHYGYTFGSGTRLTVV.

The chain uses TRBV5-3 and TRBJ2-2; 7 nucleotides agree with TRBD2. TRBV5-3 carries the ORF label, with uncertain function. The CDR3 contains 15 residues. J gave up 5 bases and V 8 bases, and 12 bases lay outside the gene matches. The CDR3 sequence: CASTLGAGATGELFF. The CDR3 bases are TGTGCCAGTACCCTTGGGGCGGGAGCTACCGGGGAGCTGTTTTTT.

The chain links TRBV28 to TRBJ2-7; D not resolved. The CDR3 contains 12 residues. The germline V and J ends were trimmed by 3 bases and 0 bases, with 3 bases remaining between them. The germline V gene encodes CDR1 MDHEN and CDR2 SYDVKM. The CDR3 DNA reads TGTGCCAGCAGTTTTCGCTCCTACGAGCAGTACTTC. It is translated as CASSFRSYEQYF.

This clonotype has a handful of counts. CDR3 DNA sequence: TGCGCCAGCAGTGAGTTCGGTAGCCAAGAGACCCAGTACTTC. Its protein is CASSEFGSQETQYF. The chain joins TRBV10-2 to TRBJ2-5; D is undetermined. V was clipped by 1 base and J by 1 base, with 7 bases between them. Germline CDR1 and CDR2: WSHSY and SAAADI. The CDR3 covers 14 residues.

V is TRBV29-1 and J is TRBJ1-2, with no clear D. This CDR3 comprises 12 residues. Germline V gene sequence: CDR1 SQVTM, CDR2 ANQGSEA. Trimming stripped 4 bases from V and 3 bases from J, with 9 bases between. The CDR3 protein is CSVAKVDYGYTF. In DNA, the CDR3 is TGCAGCGTTGCCAAAGTAGACTATGGCTACACCTTC.

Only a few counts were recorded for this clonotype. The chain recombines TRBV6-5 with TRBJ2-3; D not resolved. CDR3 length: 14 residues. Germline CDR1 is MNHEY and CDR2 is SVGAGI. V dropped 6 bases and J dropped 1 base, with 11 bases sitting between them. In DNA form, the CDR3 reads TGTGCCAGCAGCCTATCCCGGCGCACAGATACGCAGTATTTT. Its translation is CASSLSRRTDTQYF.

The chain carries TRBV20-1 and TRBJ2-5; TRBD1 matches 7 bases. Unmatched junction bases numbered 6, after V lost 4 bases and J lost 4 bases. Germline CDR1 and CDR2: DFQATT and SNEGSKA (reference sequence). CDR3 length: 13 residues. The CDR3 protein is CSANRGVRETQYF. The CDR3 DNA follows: TGCAGTGCTAACAGGGGTGTCCGAGAGACCCAGTACTTC.

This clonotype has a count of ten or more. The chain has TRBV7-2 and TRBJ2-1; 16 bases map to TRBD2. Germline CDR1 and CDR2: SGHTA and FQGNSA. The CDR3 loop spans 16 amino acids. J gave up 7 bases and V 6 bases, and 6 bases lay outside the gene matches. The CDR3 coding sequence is TGTGCCAGCAGATCTCCGGGACTAGCGGGAGGGAATGAGCAGTTCTTC. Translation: CASRSPGLAGGNEQFF.

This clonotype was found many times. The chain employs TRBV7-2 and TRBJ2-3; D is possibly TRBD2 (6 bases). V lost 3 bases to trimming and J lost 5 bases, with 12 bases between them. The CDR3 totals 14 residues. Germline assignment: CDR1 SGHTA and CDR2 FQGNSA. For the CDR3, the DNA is TGTGCCAGCAGCTTTGGTGGAGGGGAAGATACGCAGTATTTT. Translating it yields CASSFGGGEDTQYF.

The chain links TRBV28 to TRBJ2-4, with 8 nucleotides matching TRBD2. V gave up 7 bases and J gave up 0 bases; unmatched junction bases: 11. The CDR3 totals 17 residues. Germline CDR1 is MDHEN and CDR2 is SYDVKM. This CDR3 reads CASNKGLAGLAKNIQYF. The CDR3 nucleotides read TGTGCCAGCAATAAAGGGCTAGCGGGCCTAGCCAAAAACATTCAGTACTTC.

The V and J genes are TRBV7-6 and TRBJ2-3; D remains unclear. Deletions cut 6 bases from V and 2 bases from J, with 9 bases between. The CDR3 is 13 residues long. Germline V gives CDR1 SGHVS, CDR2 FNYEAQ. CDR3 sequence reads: CASRFAHTDTQYF. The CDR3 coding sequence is TGTGCCAGCAGGTTCGCACACACAGATACGCAGTATTTT.

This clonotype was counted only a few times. CDR3 region: CASSPPQGLAGDNEQFF. The CDR3 nucleotides are TGTGCCAGCAGTCCACCACAGGGACTAGCGGGAGACAATGAGCAGTTCTTC. The gene calls are TRBV28 and TRBJ2-1; TRBD2 aligns across 14 bases. V shed 5 bases, J shed 5 bases, and the junction held 8 bases outside the gene matches. This CDR3 comprises 17 residues. Germline CDR1 is MDHEN and CDR2 is SYDVKM.

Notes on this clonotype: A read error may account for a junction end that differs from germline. The CDR3 here is CASSPDAGVSKQPQHF. CDR3 bases: TGTGCCAGCAGCCCCGACGCGGGGGTTAGCAAACAGCCCCAGCATTTT. This sequence joins TRBV7-8 and TRBJ1-5; TRBD1 might be the D (5 bases). Germline CDR1 reads SGHVS; CDR2 reads FQNEAQ. CDR3 length: 16 residues.